The rows below give T cell receptor beta chains drawn from one sample of a study of cytomegalovirus exposure and HLA in healthy donors. Assay: immunoSEQ multiplex PCR; the TCRdb copy retains only in-frame clones and omits some. The sample yields 180,000 or so clones, around four fifths seen once. Sequenced input: PBMCs. These receptors were collected from a female donor in good health and CMV-seronegative. The CDR3 runs from the conserved cysteine through the conserved F or W. A D gene is named only where the DNA matches it firmly. Rows give clone size only sometimes, using once, few, many, or a class for an expanded clone.

D gene | J gene | V gene | clone size | CDR3 DNA | CDR3 protein
. | TRBJ2-3 | TRBV10-1 | once | TGCGCCAGAGTACCGGGACTTAGCGTATTAGAGGACACAGATACGCAGTATTTT | CARVPGLSVLEDTDTQYF
. | TRBJ2-1 | TRBV19 | . | TGTGCCAGTAACGGGCAGGGGATGTATGAGCAGTTCTTC | CASNGQGMYEQFF
TRBD2 | TRBJ2-7 | TRBV7-9 | . | TGTGCCAGCAGCTTAGCCGGGGCTAGCGGAAAATACGAGCAGTACTTC | CASSLAGASGKYEQYF
. | TRBJ1-2 | TRBV7-9 | . | TGTGCCAGCAGCTTAGGAGAATCCGGCTACACCTTC | CASSLGESGYTF
. | TRBJ1-6 | TRBV19 | . | TGTGCCAGTAGTATCCAGGTGGATTCACCCCTCCACTTT | CASSIQVDSPLHF
TRBD1 | TRBJ1-2 | TRBV28 | few | TGTGCCAGCAGCCGACAGGGCTATGGCTACACCTTC | CASSRQGYGYTF
. | TRBJ2-7 | TRBV4-2 | once | TGTGCCAGCAGCCCCGGACTGGGCTACGAGCAGTACTTC | CASSPGLGYEQYF
TRBD2 | TRBJ2-5 | TRBV6-5 | . | TGTGCCAGCAGAACCCGGACTAGCGGGCAAGAGACCCAGTACTTC | CASRTRTSGQETQYF
. | TRBJ1-5 | TRBV18 | . | TGTGCCAGCTCACCAGTAGCCCTAACTAGCAATCAGCCCCAGCATTTT | CASSPVALTSNQPQHF
. | TRBJ2-3 | TRBV5-6 | . | TGTGCCAGCAGCTTGATCCCTGAGGGCGGATACACAGATACGCAGTATTTT | CASSLIPEGGYTDTQYF
TRBD2 | TRBJ2-7 | TRBV7-6 | . | TGTGCCAGCAGCTTGACGGGAGGGAAATCCGAGCAGTACTTC | CASSLTGGKSEQYF
. | TRBJ2-3 | TRBV4-3 | . | TGCGCCAGCAGCCAAGGATTCGCGGAGAACACAGATACGCAGTATTTT | CASSQGFAENTDTQYF
TRBD1 | TRBJ1-1 | TRBV19 | . | TGTGCCAGTAGTATAACAGGGGCGAACACTGAAGCTTTCTTT | CASSITGANTEAFF
TRBD1 | TRBJ2-7 | TRBV19 | . | TGTGCCAGTAGTATCCTAGCGGGACAGGGGGACTACGAGCAGTACTTC | CASSILAGQGDYEQYF
. | TRBJ1-5 | TRBV4-1 | . | TGCGCCAGCAGCCAAGATCAGCACGGAGTTGGTGGCAATCAGCCCCAGCATTTT | CASSQDQHGVGGNQPQHF
TRBD2 | TRBJ2-2 | TRBV7-6 | . | TGTGCCAGCAGCTTAGATCGGGGGGGAGCCGGGGAGCTGTTTTTT | CASSLDRGGAGELFF
TRBD2 | TRBJ2-7 | TRBV6-5 | few | TGTGCCAGCAGTTACTCGACTAGCGGGGGGGCCGAGCAGTACTTC | CASSYSTSGGAEQYF
. | TRBJ1-5 | TRBV19 | few | TGTGCCAGTAGTACATTGGGGGGGGTACAGCCCCAGCATTTT | CASSTLGGVQPQHF
. | TRBJ2-7 | TRBV6-6 | few | TGTGCCAGCAGTTACGGGACAACCGCCTACGAGCAGTACTTC | CASSYGTTAYEQYF
TRBD1 | TRBJ2-7 | TRBV6-5 | . | TGTGCCAGCAGTTACCGGGACAGGGTCGGCGAGCAGTACTTC | CASSYRDRVGEQYF
. | TRBJ1-1 | TRBV28 | . | TGTGCCAGCAGTTTCCCCGGGATTAGCATGAACACTGAAGCTTTCTTT | CASSFPGISMNTEAFF
TRBD2 | TRBJ2-2 | TRBV29-1 | . | TGCAGCGTGGAATCGGGACTAGCGGGGGTCAACACCGGGGAGCTGTTTTTT | CSVESGLAGVNTGELFF
. | TRBJ2-7 | TRBV5-4 | . | TGTGCCAGCAGCCCCCCGACAGCCCCTTACGAGCAGTACTTC | CASSPPTAPYEQYF
. | TRBJ1-4 | TRBV4-3 | few | TGCGCCAGCAGCCAAGCTGAAGGGGTTAATGAAAAACTGTTTTTT | CASSQAEGVNEKLFF
TRBD2 | TRBJ2-2 | TRBV19 | . | TGTGCCAGTAATTCTGCGGGGGACCCCTCGAACACCGGGGAGCTGTTTTTT | CASNSAGDPSNTGELFF
. | TRBJ1-1 | TRBV6-6 | . | TGTGCCAGCAGGGACCTACTAGCCGGCACTGAAGCTTTCTTT | CASRDLLAGTEAFF
TRBD2 | TRBJ2-2 | TRBV19 | . | TGTGCCAGTAGTATCTTCTTAGCGGGCACCGGGGAGCTGTTTTTT | CASSIFLAGTGELFF
. | TRBJ1-1 | TRBV6-5 | . | TGTGCCAGCAGTTACTCTTATGCGGCAGAAGCTTTCTTT | CASSYSYAAEAFF
TRBD1 | TRBJ1-6 | TRBV5-6 | few | TGTGCCAGCAGCTTGGGGACAGGACGAGGTAATTCACCCCTCCACTTT | CASSLGTGRGNSPLHF
. | TRBJ2-7 | TRBV6-5 | . | TGTGCCAGCAGAGGGCAGGGATCCTACGAGCAGTACTTC | CASRGQGSYEQYF
. | TRBJ2-5 | TRBV6-5 | . | TGTGCCAGCAGTTACTCGTCCAGGGGAGAGACCCAGTACTTC | CASSYSSRGETQYF
TRBD1 | TRBJ1-2 | TRBV18 | . | TGTGCCAGCTCACTCGGACAGGGGGACTATGGCTACACCTTC | CASSLGQGDYGYTF
TRBD2 | TRBJ2-7 | TRBV5-1 | . | TGCGCCAGCACCAACAGACTAGCGGGAGAGAGCGAGCAGTACTTC | CASTNRLAGESEQYF
. | TRBJ1-1 | TRBV5-1 | . | TGCGCCAGCAGCTCCCAGGCGAACACTGAAGCTTTCTTT | CASSSQANTEAFF
. | TRBJ2-3 | TRBV10-2 | . | TGCGCCAGCACTATGAGCGGCGGCGCAGATACGCAGTATTTT | CASTMSGGADTQYF
TRBD1 | TRBJ1-6 | TRBV5-5 | . | TGTGCCAGCAGCTTGGTGGGCAGGGGGTGGGATTCACCCCTCCACTTT | CASSLVGRGWDSPLHF
TRBD2 | TRBJ2-1 | TRBV11-2 | . | TGTGCCAGCAGCCCCGAAGGCCTAGCGGGAGCTTATGAGCAGTTCTTC | CASSPEGLAGAYEQFF
. | TRBJ2-7 | TRBV28 | . | TGTGCCAGCAGTTACAGCTCCTACGAGCAGTACTTC | CASSYSSYEQYF
TRBD2 | TRBJ2-2 | TRBV4-2 | . | TGTGCCAGCAGCCGACTAGCGGAGAACACCGGGGAGCTGTTTTTT | CASSRLAENTGELFF
TRBD1 | TRBJ2-7 | TRBV18 | . | TGTGCCAGCTCGCCCGGGACAGGGCTCTACGAGCAGTACTTC | CASSPGTGLYEQYF
TRBD2 | TRBJ2-3 | TRBV7-3 | . | TGTGCCAGCAGCCCGTCGCGGGGGTTGGCAGATACGCAGTATTTT | CASSPSRGLADTQYF
. | TRBJ2-7 | TRBV5-4 | . | TGTGCCAGCAGCCGACAAAGCTACGAGCAGTACTTC | CASSRQSYEQYF
. | TRBJ1-1 | TRBV6-1 | . | TGTGCCAGCAGTGAAGTGGGCCCGACGTGGGGGGGCACTGAAGCTTTCTTT | CASSEVGPTWGGTEAFF
TRBD2 | TRBJ2-3 | TRBV7-3 | few | TGTGCCAGCAGCTTGGTGGCTAGCGGGAGGGCCGGGGCAGATACGCAGTATTTT | CASSLVASGRAGADTQYF
TRBD2 | TRBJ2-1 | TRBV9 | once | TGTGCCAGCAGCGTAGTTAGCGGGGTCAATGAGCAGTTCTTC | CASSVVSGVNEQFF
. | TRBJ2-1 | TRBV5-1 | . | TGCGCCAGCACAAGAGGGACTGACGGTAGGGATGAGCAGTTCTTC | CASTRGTDGRDEQFF
TRBD1 | TRBJ1-2 | TRBV19 | . | TGTGCCAGTAGACCGACAGGGAAATTTGGCTACACCTTC | CASRPTGKFGYTF
TRBD2 | TRBJ2-1 | TRBV19 | . | TGTGCCAGTAGGGGACTAGCGGCACATGAGCAGTTCTTC | CASRGLAAHEQFF
TRBD1 | TRBJ1-2 | TRBV30 | . | TGTGCCTGGAGGGAGACAGGGGTGGATGGCTACACCTTC | CAWRETGVDGYTF
TRBD2 | TRBJ2-7 | TRBV2 | . | TGTGCCAGCAAGGGACTAGCGGGAGTGGACGAGCAGTACTTC | CASKGLAGVDEQYF
TRBD2 | TRBJ2-3 | TRBV5-4 | . | TGTGCCAGCAGCCCAAGCGGGACTCAGAGCACAGATACGCAGTATTTT | CASSPSGTQSTDTQYF